This T cell receptor (beta chain) was profiled in a study of response to subunit inactivated influenza vaccine. Study-level results: The authors proposed limited new T cell recruitment per seasonal influenza vaccination.

This clonotype showed up many times. Its antigen remains unknown. V was cut by 6 bases and J by 6 bases, with 17 bases left in between. The CDR3 has 14 amino acids. TCRdb redid the calling of the RT-PCR reads with MiXCR, one entry per CDR3 protein. The table lists approximately 250,000 distinct CDR3 sequences, approximately 12% of them singletons. The origin of this receptor is a man in his forties or fifties who received an inactivated influenza vaccine. Sequences were derived from non-naive T cells sorted from PBMCs, sampled roughly 2 weeks before vaccination. V usage is TRBV12-3 or TRBV12-4 and J usage is TRBJ1-1, with D unclear. The CDR3 DNA is TGTGCCAGCAGACCTTCGACCAGCGGGGCTGAAGCTTTCTTT. Translated: CASRPSTSGAEAFF.